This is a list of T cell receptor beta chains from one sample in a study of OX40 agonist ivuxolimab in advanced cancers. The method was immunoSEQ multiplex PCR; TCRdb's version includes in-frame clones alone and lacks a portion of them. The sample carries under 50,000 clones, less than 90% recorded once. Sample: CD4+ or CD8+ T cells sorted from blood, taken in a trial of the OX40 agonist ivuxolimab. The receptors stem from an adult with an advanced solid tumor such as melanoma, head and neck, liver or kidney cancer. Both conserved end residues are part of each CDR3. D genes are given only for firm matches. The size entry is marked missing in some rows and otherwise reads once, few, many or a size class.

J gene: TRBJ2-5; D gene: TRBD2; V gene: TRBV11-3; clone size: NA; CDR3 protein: CASSLVLAGQETQYF; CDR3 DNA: TGTGCCAGCAGCTTGGTCCTAGCGGGACAAGAGACCCAGTACTTC
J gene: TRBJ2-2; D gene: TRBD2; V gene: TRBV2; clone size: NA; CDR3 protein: CASSGSGSRTGELFF; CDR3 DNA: TGTGCCAGCAGTGGAAGCGGGAGTCGCACCGGGGAGCTGTTTTTT
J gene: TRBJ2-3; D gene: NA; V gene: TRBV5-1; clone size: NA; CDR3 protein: CASRRTDTQYF; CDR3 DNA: TGCGCCAGCAGGCGCACAGATACGCAGTATTTT
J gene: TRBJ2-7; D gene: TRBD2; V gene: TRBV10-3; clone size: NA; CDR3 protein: CAIRGTGLAGDQQYF; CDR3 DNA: TGTGCCATCAGGGGGACGGGACTAGCGGGAGATCAGCAGTACTTC
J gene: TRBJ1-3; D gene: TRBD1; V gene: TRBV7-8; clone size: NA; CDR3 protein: CASSLDGQGGSSGNTIYF; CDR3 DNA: TGTGCCAGCAGCTTAGATGGGCAGGGGGGTAGCTCTGGAAACACCATATATTTT
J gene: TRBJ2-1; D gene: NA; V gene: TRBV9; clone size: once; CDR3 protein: CASSVGKGGQPQFF; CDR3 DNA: TGTGCCAGCAGCGTAGGAAAGGGGGGACAACCTCAGTTCTTC
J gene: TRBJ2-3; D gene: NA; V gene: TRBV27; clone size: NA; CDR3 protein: CASSPSNTPDTQYF; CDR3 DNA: TGTGCCAGCAGTCCAAGTAATACACCAGATACGCAGTATTTT
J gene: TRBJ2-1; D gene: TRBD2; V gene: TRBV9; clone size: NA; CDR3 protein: CASSPRPPFSGLYNEQFF; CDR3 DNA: TGTGCCAGCAGCCCCCGCCCCCCGTTTAGCGGGCTATACAATGAGCAGTTCTTC
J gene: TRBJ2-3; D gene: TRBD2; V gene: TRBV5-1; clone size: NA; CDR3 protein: CASSLIGGSSDTQYF; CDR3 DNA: TGCGCCAGCAGCTTGATTGGCGGGAGCTCAGATACGCAGTATTTT
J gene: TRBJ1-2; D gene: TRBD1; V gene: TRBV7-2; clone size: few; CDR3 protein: CASIERAGGRYGYTF; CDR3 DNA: TGTGCCAGCATCGAGAGGGCAGGGGGTCGCTATGGCTACACCTTC
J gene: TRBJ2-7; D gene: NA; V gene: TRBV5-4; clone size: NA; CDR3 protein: CASSGRDGSYEQYF; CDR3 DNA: TGTGCCAGCAGCGGCCGGGACGGATCCTACGAGCAGTACTTC
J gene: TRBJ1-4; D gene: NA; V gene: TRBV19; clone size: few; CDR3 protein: CASSTPRATNEKLFF; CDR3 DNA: TGTGCCAGTAGTACCCCTCGAGCAACTAATGAAAAACTGTTTTTT
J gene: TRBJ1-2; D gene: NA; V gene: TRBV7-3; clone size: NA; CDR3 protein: CASSLTGPGEGYTF; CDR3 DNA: TGTGCCAGCAGCTTAACAGGTCCAGGGGAAGGCTACACCTTC
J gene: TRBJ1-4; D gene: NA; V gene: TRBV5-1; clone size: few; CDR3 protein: CASSLGANEKLFF; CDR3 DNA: TGCGCCAGCAGCTTGGGGGCTAATGAAAAACTGTTTTTT
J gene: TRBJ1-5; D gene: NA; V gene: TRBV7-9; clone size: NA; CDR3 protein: CASSFGANQPQHF; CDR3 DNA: TGTGCCAGCAGCTTCGGGGCGAATCAGCCCCAGCATTTT
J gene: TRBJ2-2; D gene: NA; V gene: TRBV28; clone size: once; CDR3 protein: CASNKVNTGELFF; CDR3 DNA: TGTGCCAGCAATAAGGTGAACACCGGGGAGCTGTTTTTT
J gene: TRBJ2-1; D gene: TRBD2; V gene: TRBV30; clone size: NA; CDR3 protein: CAWSVQVGRGLGQFF; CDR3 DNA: TGTGCCTGGAGTGTACAGGTCGGGAGGGGTCTGGGGCAGTTCTTC
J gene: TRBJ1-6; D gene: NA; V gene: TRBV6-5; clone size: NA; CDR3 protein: CASSYQGTSPLHF; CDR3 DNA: TGTGCCAGCAGTTATCAGGGGACTTCACCCCTCCACTTT
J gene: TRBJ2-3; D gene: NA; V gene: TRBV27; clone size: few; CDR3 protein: CASSLLNTQYF; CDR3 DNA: TGTGCCAGCAGTTTATTAAATACGCAGTATTTT
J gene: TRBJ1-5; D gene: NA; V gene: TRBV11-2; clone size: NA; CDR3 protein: CASSLRGGQPQHF; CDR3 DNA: TGTGCCAGCAGCTTAAGGGGGGGGCAGCCCCAGCATTTT
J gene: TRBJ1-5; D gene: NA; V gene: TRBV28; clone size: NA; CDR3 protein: CASSLAGNRGNQPQHF; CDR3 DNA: TGTGCCAGCAGTTTAGCAGGGAATCGGGGCAATCAGCCCCAGCATTTT
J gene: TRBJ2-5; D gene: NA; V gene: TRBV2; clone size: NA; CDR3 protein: CASSSKETQYF; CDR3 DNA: TGTGCCAGCAGTTCTAAAGAGACCCAGTACTTC
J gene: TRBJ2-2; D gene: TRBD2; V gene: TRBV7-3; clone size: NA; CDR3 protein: CASSPSGSTGELFF; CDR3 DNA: TGTGCCAGCAGCCCTAGCGGGAGCACCGGGGAGCTGTTTTTT
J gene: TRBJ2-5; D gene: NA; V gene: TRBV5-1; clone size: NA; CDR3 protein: CASSRSLGETQYF; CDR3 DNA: TGCGCCAGCAGCCGATCTCTGGGAGAGACCCAGTACTTC